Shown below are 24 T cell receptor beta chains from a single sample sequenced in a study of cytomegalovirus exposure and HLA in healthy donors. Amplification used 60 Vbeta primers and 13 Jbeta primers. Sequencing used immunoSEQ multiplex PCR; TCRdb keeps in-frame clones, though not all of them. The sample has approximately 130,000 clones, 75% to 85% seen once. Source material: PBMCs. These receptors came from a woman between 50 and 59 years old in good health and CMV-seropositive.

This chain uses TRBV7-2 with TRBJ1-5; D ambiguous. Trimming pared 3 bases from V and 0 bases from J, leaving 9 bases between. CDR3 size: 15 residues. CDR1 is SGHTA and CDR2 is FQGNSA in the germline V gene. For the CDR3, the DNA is TGTGCCAGCAGCTTGGGAGCGAATAGCAATCAGCCCCAGCATTTT. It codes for CASSLGANSNQPQHF.

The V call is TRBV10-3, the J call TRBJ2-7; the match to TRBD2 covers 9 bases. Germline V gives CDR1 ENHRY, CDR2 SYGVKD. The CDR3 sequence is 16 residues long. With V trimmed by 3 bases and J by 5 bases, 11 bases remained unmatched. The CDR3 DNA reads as TGTGCCATCAGTGACTTTAACTCCGGGACTAGCAACGAGCAGTACTTC. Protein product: CAISDFNSGTSNEQYF.

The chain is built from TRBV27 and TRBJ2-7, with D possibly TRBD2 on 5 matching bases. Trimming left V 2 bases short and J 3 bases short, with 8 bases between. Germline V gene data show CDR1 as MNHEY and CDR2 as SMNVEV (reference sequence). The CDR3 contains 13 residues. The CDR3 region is CASSLASGYEQYF. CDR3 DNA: TGTGCCAGCAGTTTAGCCAGCGGCTACGAGCAGTACTTC.

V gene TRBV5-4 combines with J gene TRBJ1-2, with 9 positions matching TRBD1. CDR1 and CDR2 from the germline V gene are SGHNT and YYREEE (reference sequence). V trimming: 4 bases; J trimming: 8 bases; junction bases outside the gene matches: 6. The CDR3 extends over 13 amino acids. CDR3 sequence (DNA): TGTGCCAGCAGCACGACAGGGGGTTGGGGCTACACCTTC. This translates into CASSTTGGWGYTF. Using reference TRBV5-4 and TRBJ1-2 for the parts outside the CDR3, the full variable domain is ETGVTQSPTHLIKTRGQQVTLRCSSQSGHNTVSWYQQALGQGPQFIFQYYREEENGRGNFPPRFSGLQFPNYSSELNVNALELDDSALYLCASSTTGGWGYTFGSGTRLTVV.

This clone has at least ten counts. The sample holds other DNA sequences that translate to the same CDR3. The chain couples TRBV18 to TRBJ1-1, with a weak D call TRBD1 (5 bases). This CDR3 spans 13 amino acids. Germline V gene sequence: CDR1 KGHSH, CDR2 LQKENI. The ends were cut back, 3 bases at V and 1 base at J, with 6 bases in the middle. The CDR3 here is CASSPGQNTEAFF. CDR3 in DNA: TGTGCCAGCTCACCCGGACAGAACACTGAAGCTTTCTTT.

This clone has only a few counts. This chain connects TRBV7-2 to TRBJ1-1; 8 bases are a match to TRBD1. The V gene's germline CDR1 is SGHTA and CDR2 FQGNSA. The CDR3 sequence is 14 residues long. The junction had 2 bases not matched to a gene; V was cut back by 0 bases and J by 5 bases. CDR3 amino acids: CASSLATGGTEAFF. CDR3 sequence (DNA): TGTGCCAGCAGCTTAGCTACAGGGGGGACTGAAGCTTTCTTT.

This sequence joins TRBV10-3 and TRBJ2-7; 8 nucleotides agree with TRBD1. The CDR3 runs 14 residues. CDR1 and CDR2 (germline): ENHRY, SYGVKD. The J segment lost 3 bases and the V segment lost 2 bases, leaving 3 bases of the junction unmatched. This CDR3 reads CAISEGQGHYEQYF. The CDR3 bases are TGTGCCATCAGTGAGGGACAGGGACACTACGAGCAGTACTTC.

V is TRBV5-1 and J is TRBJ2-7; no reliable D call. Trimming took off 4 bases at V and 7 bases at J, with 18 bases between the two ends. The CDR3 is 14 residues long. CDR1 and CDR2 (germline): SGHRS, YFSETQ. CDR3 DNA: TGCGCCAGCAGCGTTACAAATAGCCCTGGGGAGCAGTACTTC. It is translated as CASSVTNSPGEQYF.

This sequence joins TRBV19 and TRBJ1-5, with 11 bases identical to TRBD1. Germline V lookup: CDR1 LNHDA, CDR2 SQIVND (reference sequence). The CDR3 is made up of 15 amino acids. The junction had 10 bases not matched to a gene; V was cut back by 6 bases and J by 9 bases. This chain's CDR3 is CASSTKGQGGGPQHF. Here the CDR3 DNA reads TGTGCCAGTAGCACCAAGGGACAGGGGGGTGGGCCCCAGCATTTT.

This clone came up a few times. The chain's CDR3 is CASSGQGASNQPQHF. The DNA for the CDR3 is TGTGCCAGCAGCGGACAGGGGGCGAGCAATCAGCCCCAGCATTTT. The chain carries TRBV6-5 and TRBJ1-5; 11 bases are a match to TRBD1. This CDR3 is 15 amino acids long. V trimming: 6 bases; J trimming: 1 base; junction bases outside the gene matches: 2. Per the germline V gene, CDR1 is MNHEY and CDR2 is SVGAGI.

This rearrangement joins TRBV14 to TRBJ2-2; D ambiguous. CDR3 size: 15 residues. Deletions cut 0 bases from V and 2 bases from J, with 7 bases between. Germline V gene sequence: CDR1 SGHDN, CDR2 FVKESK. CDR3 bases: TGTGCCAGCAGCCAAGATACTCTCAACACCGGGGAGCTGTTTTTT. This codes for CASSQDTLNTGELFF.

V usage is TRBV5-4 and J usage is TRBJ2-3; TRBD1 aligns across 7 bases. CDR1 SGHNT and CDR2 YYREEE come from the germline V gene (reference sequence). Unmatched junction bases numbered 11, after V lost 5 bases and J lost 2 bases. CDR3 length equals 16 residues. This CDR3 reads CASSPEGGTYTDTQYF. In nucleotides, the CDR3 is TGTGCCAGCAGTCCTGAAGGGGGCACCTACACAGATACGCAGTATTTT. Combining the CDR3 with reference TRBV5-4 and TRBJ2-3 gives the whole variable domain ETGVTQSPTHLIKTRGQQVTLRCSSQSGHNTVSWYQQALGQGPQFIFQYYREEENGRGNFPPRFSGLQFPNYSSELNVNALELDDSALYLCASSPEGGTYTDTQYFGPGTRLTVL.

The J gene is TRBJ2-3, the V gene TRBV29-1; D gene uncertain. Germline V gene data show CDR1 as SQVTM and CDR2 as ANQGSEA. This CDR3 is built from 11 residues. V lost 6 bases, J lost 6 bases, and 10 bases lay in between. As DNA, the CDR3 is TGCAGCGTCCCGCTGGGCGATACGCAGTATTTT. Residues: CSVPLGDTQYF.

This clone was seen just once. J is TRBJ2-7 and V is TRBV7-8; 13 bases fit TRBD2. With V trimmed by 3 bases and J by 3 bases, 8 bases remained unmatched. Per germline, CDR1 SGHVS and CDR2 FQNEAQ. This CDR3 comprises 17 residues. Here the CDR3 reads CASSFLLAGGGDYEQYF. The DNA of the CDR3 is TGTGCCAGCAGCTTCTTACTAGCGGGAGGGGGGGACTACGAGCAGTACTTC.

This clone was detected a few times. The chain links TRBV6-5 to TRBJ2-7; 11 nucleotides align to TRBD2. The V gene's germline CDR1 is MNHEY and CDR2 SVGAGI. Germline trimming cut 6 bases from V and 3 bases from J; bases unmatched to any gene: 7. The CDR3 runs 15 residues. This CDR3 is CASRRTSGSNYEQYF. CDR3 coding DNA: TGTGCCAGCAGGCGGACTAGCGGGTCTAACTACGAGCAGTACTTC.

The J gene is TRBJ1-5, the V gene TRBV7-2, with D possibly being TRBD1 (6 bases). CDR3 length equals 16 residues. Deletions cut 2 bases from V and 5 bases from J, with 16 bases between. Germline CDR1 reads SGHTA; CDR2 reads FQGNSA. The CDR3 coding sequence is TGTGCCAGCAGCTTACAAGGGGGAAACCTTTATCAGCCCCAGCATTTT. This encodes CASSLQGGNLYQPQHF.

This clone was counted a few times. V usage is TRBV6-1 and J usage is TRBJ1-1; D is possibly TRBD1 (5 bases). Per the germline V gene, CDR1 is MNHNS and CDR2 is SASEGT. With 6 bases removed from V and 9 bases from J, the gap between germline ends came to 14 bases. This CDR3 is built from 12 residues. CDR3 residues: CASSGGGAQAFF. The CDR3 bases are TGTGCCAGCAGCGGAGGCGGGGCTCAAGCTTTCTTT.

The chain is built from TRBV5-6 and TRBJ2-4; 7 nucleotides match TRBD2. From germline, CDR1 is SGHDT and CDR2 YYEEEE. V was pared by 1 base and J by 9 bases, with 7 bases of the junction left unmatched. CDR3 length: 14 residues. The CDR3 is CASSLRGREGIQYF. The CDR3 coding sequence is TGTGCCAGCAGCTTGCGTGGCAGGGAGGGCATTCAGTACTTC.

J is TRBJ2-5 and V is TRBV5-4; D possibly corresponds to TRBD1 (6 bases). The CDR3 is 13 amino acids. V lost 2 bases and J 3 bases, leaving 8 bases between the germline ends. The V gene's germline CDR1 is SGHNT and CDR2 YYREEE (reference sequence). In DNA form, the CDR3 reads TGTGCCAGCAGCTTACCAGGGGAAGAGACCCAGTACTTC. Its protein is CASSLPGEETQYF.

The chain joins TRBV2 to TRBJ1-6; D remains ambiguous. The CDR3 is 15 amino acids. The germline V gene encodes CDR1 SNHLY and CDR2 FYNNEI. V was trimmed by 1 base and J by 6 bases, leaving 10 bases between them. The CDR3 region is CASSEDSYINSPLHF. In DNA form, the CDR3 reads TGTGCCAGCAGTGAAGACAGCTATATTAATTCACCCCTCCACTTT.

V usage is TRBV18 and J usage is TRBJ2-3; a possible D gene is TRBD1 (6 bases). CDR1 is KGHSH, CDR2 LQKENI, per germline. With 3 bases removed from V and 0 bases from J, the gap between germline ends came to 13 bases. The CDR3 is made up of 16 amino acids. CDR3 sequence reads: CASSPQGKSSTDTQYF. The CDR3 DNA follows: TGTGCCAGCTCACCGCAGGGGAAGAGTAGCACAGATACGCAGTATTTT.

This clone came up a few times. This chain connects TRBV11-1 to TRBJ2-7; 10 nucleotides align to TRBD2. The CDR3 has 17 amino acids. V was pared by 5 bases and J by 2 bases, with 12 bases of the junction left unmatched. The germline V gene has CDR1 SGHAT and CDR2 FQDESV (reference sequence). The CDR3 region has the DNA TGTGCCAGCAGCCCGTGGATAGCGGGGGGCTCAACCTACGAGCAGTACTTC. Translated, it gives CASSPWIAGGSTYEQYF.

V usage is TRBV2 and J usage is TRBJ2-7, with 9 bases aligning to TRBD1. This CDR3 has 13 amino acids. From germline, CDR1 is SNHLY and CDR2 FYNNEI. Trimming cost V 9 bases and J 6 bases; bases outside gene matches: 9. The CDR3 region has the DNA TGTGCCAGTACCGGGACAGGGTGGCGCGAGCAGTACTTC. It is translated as CASTGTGWREQYF.

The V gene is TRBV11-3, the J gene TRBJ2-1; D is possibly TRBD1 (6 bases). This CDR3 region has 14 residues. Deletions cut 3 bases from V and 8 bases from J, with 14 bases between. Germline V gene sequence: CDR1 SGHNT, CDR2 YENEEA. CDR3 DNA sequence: TGTGCCAGCAGCTTGGTGGGGGCCAGCCATGAGCAGTTCTTC. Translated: CASSLVGASHEQFF.